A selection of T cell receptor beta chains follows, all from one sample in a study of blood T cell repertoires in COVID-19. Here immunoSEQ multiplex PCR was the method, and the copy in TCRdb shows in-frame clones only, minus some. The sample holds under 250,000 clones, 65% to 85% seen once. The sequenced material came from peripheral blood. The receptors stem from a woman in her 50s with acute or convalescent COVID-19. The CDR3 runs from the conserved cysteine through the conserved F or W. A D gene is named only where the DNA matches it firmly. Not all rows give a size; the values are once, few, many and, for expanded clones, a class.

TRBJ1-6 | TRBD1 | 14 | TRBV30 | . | CAWSGGGINSPLHF | TGTGCCTGGAGTGGAGGGGGCATCAATTCACCCCTCCACTTT
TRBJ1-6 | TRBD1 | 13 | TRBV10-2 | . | CASKGAMGSPLHF | TGCGCCAGCAAGGGGGCAATGGGTTCACCCCTCCACTTT
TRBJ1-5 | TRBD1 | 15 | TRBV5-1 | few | CASSLTGGGNQPQHF | TGCGCCAGCAGCTTAACAGGGGGCGGGAATCAGCCCCAGCATTTT
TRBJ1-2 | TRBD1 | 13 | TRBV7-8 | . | CASSPDRNYGYTF | TGTGCCAGCAGCCCGGACAGGAACTATGGCTACACCTTC
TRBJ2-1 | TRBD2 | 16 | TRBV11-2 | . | CASSTLAGGRGDEQFF | TGTGCCAGCAGCACCTTAGCGGGAGGGCGGGGGGATGAGCAGTTCTTC
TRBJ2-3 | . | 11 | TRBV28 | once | CASLAQHTQYF | TGTGCCAGTCTAGCTCAGCATACGCAGTATTTT
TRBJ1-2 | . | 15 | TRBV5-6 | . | CASSLLKGEHYGYTF | TGTGCCAGCAGCTTGCTAAAGGGGGAGCACTATGGCTACACCTTC
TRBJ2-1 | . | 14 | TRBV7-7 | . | CASSLGRGSNEQFF | TGTGCTAGCAGCTTGGGGCGGGGATCCAATGAGCAGTTCTTC
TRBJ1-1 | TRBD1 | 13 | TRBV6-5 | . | CASSLTGGTEAFF | TGTGCCAGCAGCCTGACAGGGGGCACTGAAGCTTTCTTT
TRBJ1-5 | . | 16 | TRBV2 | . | CASSDRTIEKYQPQHF | TGTGCCAGCAGTGATCGGACTATAGAGAAGTATCAGCCCCAGCATTTT
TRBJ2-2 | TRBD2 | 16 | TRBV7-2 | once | CASSSTRLAHTGELFF | TGTGCCAGCAGCTCGACCAGACTAGCGCACACCGGGGAGCTGTTTTTT
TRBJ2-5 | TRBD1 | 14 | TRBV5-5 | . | CASSVGTAEETQYF | TGTGCCAGCAGCGTCGGGACAGCAGAAGAGACCCAGTACTTC
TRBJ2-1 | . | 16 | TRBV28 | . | CASTVWRGGSYNEQFF | TGTGCCAGCACCGTTTGGAGGGGAGGCTCCTACAATGAGCAGTTCTTC
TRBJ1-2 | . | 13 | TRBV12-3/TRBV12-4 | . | CASSFAGGYGYTF | TGTGCCAGCAGTTTCGCGGGTGGGTATGGCTACACCTTC
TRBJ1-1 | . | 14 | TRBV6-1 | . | CASSERGGQTEAFF | TGTGCCAGCAGTGAAAGGGGGGGGCAGACTGAAGCTTTCTTT
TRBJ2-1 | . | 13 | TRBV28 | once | CASSLAAYNEQFF | TGTGCCAGCAGTTTGGCGGCCTACAATGAGCAGTTCTTC
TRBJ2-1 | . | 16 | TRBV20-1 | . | CSASVMGRGLRDEQFF | TGCAGTGCTAGTGTCATGGGAAGGGGCTTGCGCGATGAGCAGTTCTTC
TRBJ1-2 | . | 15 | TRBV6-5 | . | CASSYSGTGNYGYTF | TGTGCCAGCAGTTACTCTGGTACGGGGAACTATGGCTACACCTTC
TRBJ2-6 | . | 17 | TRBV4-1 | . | CASSLKDTSSGANVLTF | TGCGCCAGCAGCCTAAAGGACACATCCTCTGGGGCCAACGTCCTGACTTTC
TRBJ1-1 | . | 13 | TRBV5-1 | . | CASSINLSAEAFF | TGCGCCAGCAGCATCAATCTTAGCGCTGAAGCTTTCTTT
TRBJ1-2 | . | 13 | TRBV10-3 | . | CAITGTVDYGYTF | TGTGCCATTACCGGGACTGTAGATTATGGCTACACCTTC
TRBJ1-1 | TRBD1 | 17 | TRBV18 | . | CASSPGSRQGMNTEAFF | TGTGCCAGCTCACCAGGAAGTAGACAGGGAATGAACACTGAAGCTTTCTTT
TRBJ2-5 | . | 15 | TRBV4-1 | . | CASSQDIQRRETQYF | TGCGCCAGCAGCCAAGATATCCAGAGGCGGGAGACCCAGTACTTC
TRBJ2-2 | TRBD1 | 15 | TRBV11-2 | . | CASSPDRGGFGELFF | TGTGCCAGCAGCCCCGACAGGGGAGGATTTGGGGAGCTGTTTTTT
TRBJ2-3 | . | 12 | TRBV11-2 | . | CASSLVSDTQYF | TGTGCCAGCAGCCTCGTATCAGATACGCAGTATTTT
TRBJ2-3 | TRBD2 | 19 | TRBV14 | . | CASSQDEGLAGVVGDTQYF | TGTGCCAGCAGCCAAGATGAAGGACTAGCGGGAGTTGTGGGAGATACGCAGTATTTT
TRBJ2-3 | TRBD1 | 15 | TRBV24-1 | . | CATSGYTGDRATQYF | TGTGCCACCAGTGGATATACAGGGGACCGGGCTACGCAGTATTTT
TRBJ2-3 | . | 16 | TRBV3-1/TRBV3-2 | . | CASSQLAGKGGVGQYF | TGTGCCAGCAGCCAACTAGCAGGGAAAGGGGGGGTCGGGCAGTATTTT
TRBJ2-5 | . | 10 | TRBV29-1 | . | CSVGGETQYF | TGCAGCGTTGGCGGAGAGACCCAGTACTTC
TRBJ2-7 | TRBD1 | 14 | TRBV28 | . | CASSSGTGVYEQYF | TGTGCCAGCAGCTCCGGGACAGGGGTCTACGAGCAGTACTTC
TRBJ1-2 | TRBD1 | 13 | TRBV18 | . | CASSPAGGYGYTF | TGTGCCAGCTCACCAGCAGGGGGCTATGGCTACACCTTC
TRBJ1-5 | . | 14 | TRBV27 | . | CASKGNWGDQPQHF | TGTGCCAGCAAAGGGAATTGGGGCGATCAGCCCCAGCATTTT
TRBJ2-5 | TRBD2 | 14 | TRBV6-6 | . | CASGTGGGTETQYF | TGTGCCAGCGGTACTGGGGGGGGGACAGAGACCCAGTACTTC
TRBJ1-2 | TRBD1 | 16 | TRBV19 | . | CASSIGDRGLDYGYTF | TGTGCCAGTAGTATTGGTGACAGGGGGCTAGACTATGGCTACACCTTC
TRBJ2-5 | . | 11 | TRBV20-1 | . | CSATLQETQYF | TGCAGTGCGACTCTTCAAGAGACCCAGTACTTC
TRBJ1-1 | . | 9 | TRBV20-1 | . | CSARAPAFF | TGCAGTGCTAGGGCCCCGGCTTTCTTT
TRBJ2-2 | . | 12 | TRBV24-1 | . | CATRSSTGELFF | TGTGCCACCAGAAGCTCCACCGGGGAGCTGTTTTTT
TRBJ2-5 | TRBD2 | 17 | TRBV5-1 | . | CASSLGGTSGAVETQYF | TGCGCCAGCAGCTTGGGGGGGACTAGCGGGGCCGTAGAGACCCAGTACTTC
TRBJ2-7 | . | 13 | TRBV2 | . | CASSLSVTSEQYF | TGTGCCAGCTCCTTGAGCGTAACCAGCGAGCAGTACTTC
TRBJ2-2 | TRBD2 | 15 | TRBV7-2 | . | CASSPPGLAVGELFF | TGTGCCAGCAGCCCCCCGGGACTAGCGGTCGGGGAGCTGTTTTTT
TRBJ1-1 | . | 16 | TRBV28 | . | CASSFVVRQGNTEAFF | TGTGCCAGCAGTTTCGTGGTCCGACAAGGGAACACTGAAGCTTTCTTT
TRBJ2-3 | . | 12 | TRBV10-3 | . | CAITDIGDTQYF | TGTGCCATCACCGACATAGGAGATACGCAGTATTTT
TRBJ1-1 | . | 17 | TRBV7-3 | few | CASSLIPAGRANTEAFF | TGTGCCAGCAGCTTAATCCCCGCAGGGAGGGCGAACACTGAAGCTTTCTTT
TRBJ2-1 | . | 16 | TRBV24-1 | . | CATSEPTGRGNNEQFF | TGTGCCACCAGTGAGCCGACAGGTCGGGGAAACAATGAGCAGTTCTTC
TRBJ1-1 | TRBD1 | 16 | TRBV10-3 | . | CASNKGAGQMNTEAFF | TGTGCCAGCAACAAGGGGGCAGGGCAGATGAACACTGAAGCTTTCTTT
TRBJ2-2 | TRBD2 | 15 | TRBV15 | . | CATSRKGLAFRELFF | TGTGCCACCAGCAGGAAGGGACTAGCTTTCCGGGAGCTGTTTTTT
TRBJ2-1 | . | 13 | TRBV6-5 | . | CASSYEATGEQFF | TGTGCCAGCAGTTACGAGGCGACGGGTGAGCAGTTCTTC
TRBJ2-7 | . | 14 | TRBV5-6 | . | CASSFQGSGYEQYF | TGTGCCAGCAGCTTCCAGGGTTCGGGCTACGAGCAGTACTTC
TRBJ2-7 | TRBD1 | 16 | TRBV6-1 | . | CASSEGTGQEPYEQYF | TGTGCCAGCAGTGAAGGAACCGGACAGGAACCCTACGAGCAGTACTTC
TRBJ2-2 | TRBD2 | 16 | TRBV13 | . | CASSLGTSGTSGELFF | TGTGCCAGCAGCTTAGGGACTAGCGGGACGAGCGGGGAGCTGTTTTTT
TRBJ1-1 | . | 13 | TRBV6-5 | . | CASSFREDTEAFF | TGTGCCAGCAGCTTCAGGGAGGACACTGAAGCTTTCTTT
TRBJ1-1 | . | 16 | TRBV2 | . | CASSAPGHQMNTEAFF | TGTGCCAGCAGTGCTCCGGGACACCAAATGAACACTGAAGCTTTCTTT
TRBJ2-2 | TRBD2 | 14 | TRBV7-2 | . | CASSPTSDTGELFF | TGTGCCAGCAGCCCTACTAGCGACACCGGGGAGCTGTTTTTT
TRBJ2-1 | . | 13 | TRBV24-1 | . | CATSDRPMDEQFF | TGTGCCACCAGTGATCGCCCTATGGATGAGCAGTTCTTC
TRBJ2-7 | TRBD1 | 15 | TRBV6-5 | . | CASVAGGYPSYEQYF | TGTGCCAGCGTGGCAGGGGGATATCCGTCCTACGAGCAGTACTTC
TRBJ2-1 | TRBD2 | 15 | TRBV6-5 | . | CASSQTSGLKNEQFF | TGTGCCAGCAGCCAGACTAGCGGCCTGAAGAATGAGCAGTTCTTC
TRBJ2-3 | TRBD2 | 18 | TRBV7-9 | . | CASSLIPGLAGGPDTQYF | TGTGCCAGCAGCTTAATACCGGGACTAGCGGGAGGGCCAGATACGCAGTATTTT